The 23 T cell receptor beta chains below all came from one sample that was sequenced in a study of cytomegalovirus exposure and HLA in healthy donors. Sequenced by immunoSEQ multiplex PCR; TCRdb stores in-frame clones only, minus some. The table shows about 200,000 clones, with approximately 82% occurring only once. Sequenced sample: PBMCs. The receptor source for this set is a woman in her 30s in good health and CMV-seropositive.

The chain couples TRBV12-5 to TRBJ1-1; 7 nucleotides align to TRBD1. With 1 base clipped from V and 5 bases from J, the junction kept 4 bases outside the gene matches. Germline V gene sequence: CDR1 LGHNT, CDR2 FRNRAP. The CDR3 runs 14 residues. CDR3 coding DNA: TGTGCTAGTGGTTTGGGAGCAGGGGGTACTGAAGCTTTCTTT. Encoded protein: CASGLGAGGTEAFF.

The genes are TRBV6-5 and TRBJ2-2; 8 bases line up with TRBD1. The CDR3 runs to 14 residues. Trimming removed 6 bases from V and 7 bases from J; junction bases left unmatched: 7. The V gene's germline CDR1 is MNHEY and CDR2 SVGAGI. CDR3 protein: CASRPGQEDGELFF. The CDR3 DNA reads as TGTGCCAGCAGGCCGGGACAGGAGGACGGGGAGCTGTTTTTT.

This chain joins TRBV6-5 and TRBJ1-1; the D is unclear. The CDR3 extends over 11 amino acids. Germline V gene data show CDR1 as MNHEY and CDR2 as SVGAGI. V was shortened by 7 bases and J by 2 bases, with 5 bases between the two germline ends. The CDR3 reads CASTQNTEAFF. In DNA form, the CDR3 reads TGTGCCAGCACCCAAAACACTGAAGCTTTCTTT.

The J gene is TRBJ1-2, the V gene TRBV9; 11 bases agree with TRBD1. The CDR3 extends over 14 amino acids. The V gene end was trimmed by 3 bases and the J gene end by 7 bases; junction bases not matched to a gene: 5. The germline V gene has CDR1 SGDLS and CDR2 YYNGEE. In DNA form, the CDR3 reads TGTGCCAGCAGCGAGGGACAGGGGGTTATTGGCTACACCTTC. It yields the protein CASSEGQGVIGYTF.

This clone was observed once. The genes are TRBV5-4 and TRBJ2-5; possible D gene TRBD1, 6 bases. Germline V gene sequence: CDR1 SGHNT, CDR2 YYREEE (reference sequence). The CDR3 spans 16 residues. Deletions cut 0 bases from V and 3 bases from J, with 15 bases between. CDR3 loop: CASSLARGTRKETQYF. CDR3 bases: TGTGCCAGCAGCTTGGCGAGGGGGACACGAAAAGAGACCCAGTACTTC.

This chain uses TRBV28 with TRBJ2-7, with a possible D match to TRBD2 (5 bases). The V end lost 3 bases, the J end lost 7 bases, and 16 bases lay between the germline ends. Germline V gives CDR1 MDHEN, CDR2 SYDVKM. The CDR3 spans 14 residues. CDR3: CASSFLTRVREQYF. The CDR3 DNA is TGTGCCAGCAGTTTTCTCACTAGGGTCCGGGAGCAGTACTTC.

This chain joins TRBV6-1 and TRBJ1-1, with 8 bases matching TRBD1. J was trimmed by 5 bases and V by 3 bases; bases with no gene match: 8. The CDR3 contains 15 residues. Germline V gene data show CDR1 as MNHNS and CDR2 as SASEGT. CDR3 DNA: TGTGCCAGCAGTGATTTTACCGGGGACAGGACTGAAGCTTTCTTT. Its translation is CASSDFTGDRTEAFF.

The rearrangement uses TRBV2 and TRBJ1-5; 8 bases align to TRBD1. Losses at the gene ends were 0 bases for V and 4 bases for J; bases not matched to a gene: 5. The germline V gene encodes CDR1 SNHLY and CDR2 FYNNEI. The CDR3 has 16 amino acids. CDR3 coding DNA: TGTGCCAGCAGTGAAGCTAGGACAGGGTGGAATCAGCCCCAGCATTTT. Protein: CASSEARTGWNQPQHF.

In nucleotides, the CDR3 is TGTGCCAGCAGTGAAGCTGGTGGACAGGGCAACACTGAAGCTTTCTTT. Its translation is CASSEAGGQGNTEAFF. V is TRBV25-1 and J is TRBJ1-1; 8 positions agree with TRBD1. This CDR3 is 16 amino acids long. V trimming: 2 bases; J trimming: 2 bases; junction bases outside the gene matches: 7. Germline values: CDR1 MGHDK, CDR2 SYGVNS.

This clone was seen once. This chain links TRBV30 with TRBJ1-1; TRBD1 is a possible D gene (6 bases). The CDR3 runs 12 residues. V lost 2 bases and J 6 bases, leaving 10 bases between the germline ends. Germline V CDR1 and CDR2: GTSNPN, SVGIG (reference sequence). CDR3 amino acids: CAWSRRTAEAFF. The CDR3 DNA reads as TGTGCCTGGAGTAGACGGACAGCTGAAGCTTTCTTT. Looking up the rest from reference TRBV30 and TRBJ1-1 gives the full variable domain: SQTIHQWPATLVQPVGSPLSLECTVEGTSNPNLYWYRQAAGRGLQLLFYSVGIGQISSEVPQNLSASRPQDRQFILSSKKLLLSDSGFYLCAWSRRTAEAFFGQGTRLTVV.

This clone was detected only a few times. This sequence joins TRBV20-1 and TRBJ1-2, with 8 nucleotides matching TRBD1. The CDR3 covers 11 residues. CDR1 DFQATT and CDR2 SNEGSKA come from the germline V gene (reference sequence). Trimming removed 6 bases from V and 7 bases from J; junction bases left unmatched: 4. The CDR3 loop is CSARDRSGYTF. The CDR3 bases are TGCAGTGCAAGGGACAGGAGTGGCTACACCTTC.

The chain joins TRBV29-1 to TRBJ1-1; D is ambiguous. The CDR3 covers 16 residues. Germline values: CDR1 SQVTM, CDR2 ANQGSEA. Trimming took off 1 base at V and 5 bases at J, with 20 bases between the two ends. The CDR3 nucleotides read TGCAGCGTTGAAGGGTTGGAGGGTAAGTCCACAACTGAAGCTTTCTTT. It codes for CSVEGLEGKSTTEAFF.

This CDR3 is CASSQDDIGNGYTF. The CDR3, as DNA: TGTGCCAGCAGCCAAGACGACATCGGAAATGGCTACACCTTC. The chain uses TRBV4-2 and TRBJ1-2; no reliable D call. Germline V gene sequence: CDR1 LGHNA, CDR2 YNFKEQ. Between the trimmed V and J ends, which lost 0 bases and 6 bases, there was a span of 11 bases. This CDR3 is 14 amino acids long.

The rearrangement uses TRBV28 and TRBJ1-1; no definite D call. This CDR3 contains 13 residues. From germline, CDR1 is MDHEN and CDR2 SYDVKM. Between the trimmed V and J ends, which lost 8 bases and 0 bases, there was a span of 10 bases. The DNA of the CDR3 is TGTGCCAGCGTTTACGAGATGAACACTGAAGCTTTCTTT. The encoded protein is CASVYEMNTEAFF. Full variable domain (missing parts from reference TRBV28 and TRBJ1-1): DVKVTQSSRYLVKRTGEKVFLECVQDMDHENMFWYRQDPGLGLRLIYFSYDVKMKEKGDIPEGYSVSREKKERFSLILESASTNQTSMYLCASVYEMNTEAFFGQGTRLTVV.

This chain uses TRBV2 with TRBJ1-3; D is undetermined. CDR1 and CDR2 (germline): SNHLY, FYNNEI. Trimming stripped 4 bases from V and 9 bases from J, with 7 bases between. The CDR3 length is 11 residues. CDR3 in DNA: TGTGCCAGCAGTGTGGCGGGCACCATATATTTT. Residues: CASSVAGTIYF.

The genes are TRBV11-2 and TRBJ2-1; 16 bases fit TRBD2. The CDR3 loop spans 16 amino acids. The V gene's germline CDR1 is SGHAT and CDR2 FQNNGV. V lost 3 bases to trimming and J lost 7 bases; unmatched junction nucleotides: 3. CDR3 protein: CASSFAGLAGGNEQFF. The CDR3 coding sequence is TGTGCCAGCAGCTTTGCGGGACTAGCGGGAGGGAATGAGCAGTTCTTC.

The CDR3 loop reads CASSEAGRVRQPQHF. The CDR3 DNA reads TGTGCCAGCAGTGAAGCGGGGAGGGTACGGCAGCCCCAGCATTTT. The rearrangement links TRBV2 to TRBJ1-5; no reliable D call. V was shortened by 0 bases and J by 7 bases, with 13 bases between the two germline ends. This CDR3 region has 15 residues. Germline-derived CDR1 and CDR2 are SNHLY and FYNNEI. Full variable domain (remainder filled in from reference TRBV2 and TRBJ1-5): EPEVTQTPSHQVTQMGQEVILRCVPISNHLYFYWYRQILGQKVEFLVSFYNNEISEKSEIFDDQFSVERPDGSNFTLKIRSTKLEDSAMYFCASSEAGRVRQPQHFGDGTRLSIL.

V and J are TRBV5-1 and TRBJ2-4; 8 nucleotides match TRBD1. The germline V gene encodes CDR1 SGHRS and CDR2 YFSETQ. The V gene end was trimmed by 8 bases and the J gene end by 0 bases; junction bases not matched to a gene: 16. The CDR3 sequence is 18 residues long. The CDR3 protein is CARHRGTDSDLAKNIQYF. The CDR3 coding sequence is TGCGCCAGACACAGGGGGACGGATTCGGATCTAGCCAAAAACATTCAGTACTTC.

This clone has only one observation. The J gene is TRBJ2-1, the V gene TRBV29-1; weak D call: TRBD1 (6 bases). CDR1 and CDR2 from the germline V gene are SQVTM and ANQGSEA. Trimming pared 3 bases from V and 2 bases from J, leaving 14 bases between. The CDR3 totals 15 residues. CDR3 residues: CSVDDQGGTYNEQFF. CDR3 DNA sequence: TGCAGCGTTGATGACCAAGGGGGTACCTACAATGAGCAGTTCTTC.

CDR3 DNA: TGTGCCAGCAGCACGAGACTCACAGGAATCTACGAGCAGTACTTC. This codes for CASSTRLTGIYEQYF. This rearrangement joins TRBV7-6 to TRBJ2-7; a weak D match, TRBD1 (5 bases). CDR3 length equals 15 residues. Trimming shortened V by 5 bases and J by 3 bases, and 17 bases separated the two germline ends. Germline V gene data show CDR1 as SGHVS and CDR2 as FNYEAQ.

The gene calls are TRBV5-1 and TRBJ2-1; weak D call: TRBD2 (5 bases). The CDR3 spans 12 residues. The V end was cut by 7 bases, the J end by 5 bases, with 10 bases between. Germline values: CDR1 SGHRS, CDR2 YFSETQ. Here the CDR3 reads CASGRWDNEQFF. The DNA of the CDR3 is TGCGCCAGCGGGAGATGGGACAATGAGCAGTTCTTC.

The chain joins TRBV19 to TRBJ1-2, with TRBD1 as a possible D gene (5 bases). Trimming removed 5 bases from V and 5 bases from J, with 18 bases in between. CDR3 length equals 15 residues. Germline CDR1 reads LNHDA; CDR2 reads SQIVND (reference sequence). CDR3 amino acids: CASSHNDRIPYGYTF. The CDR3 nucleotides read TGTGCCAGTAGTCACAATGACAGAATCCCTTATGGCTACACCTTC.

This rearrangement joins TRBV6-1 to TRBJ2-5; D uncertain. The V end lost 4 bases, the J end lost 2 bases, and 11 bases lay between the germline ends. The V gene's germline CDR1 is MNHNS and CDR2 SASEGT. The CDR3 spans 14 residues. As DNA, the CDR3 is TGTGCCAGCAGTGGACTCCGGTTACAAGAGACCCAGTACTTC. Protein sequence: CASSGLRLQETQYF.